The 2 T cell receptor beta chains given below trace back to one sample, sequenced in a study of early T cells in non-severe SARS-CoV-2 infection. TCRdb itself ran the 5' RACE reads through MiXCR, one entry per CDR3 protein. Of about 60,000 distinct CDR3 sequences in the sample, around 10% were seen once. The sequenced sample consisted of whole blood. Receptors originate from an adult who was a healthcare worker with PCR-confirmed SARS-CoV-2 infection or an uninfected control (not recorded which).

This clonotype was observed a few times. V is TRBV12-3 or TRBV12-4 and J is TRBJ2-7, with D possibly matching TRBD1 (5 bases). This CDR3 is 15 amino acids long. Trimming left V 4 bases short and J 6 bases short, with 19 bases between. DNA for the CDR3: TGTGCCAGCAGTTCACCTCTACAAGCAGGGTCCGAGCAGTACTTC. Translated: CASSSPLQAGSEQYF.

The chain carries TRBV5-1 and TRBJ2-3; 9 bases align to TRBD2. Germline V gene data show CDR1 as SGHRS and CDR2 as YFSETQ. CDR3 length: 14 amino acids. V dropped 5 bases and J dropped 7; count of bases not matched to a gene: 8. CDR3 amino acids: CASRMGTSSNTQYF. The DNA of the CDR3 is TGCGCCAGCAGAATGGGGACTAGCTCAAATACGCAGTATTTT.